This TCR beta chain was captured in a study of neurological immune-mediated disorders. In germline, CDR1 is ENHRY, CDR2 SYGVKD. This CDR3 spans 15 amino acids. V dropped 3 bases and J dropped 6 bases, with 14 bases sitting between them. This clonotype showed up many times. Its specificity is unknown. Findings and limits, study-wide: When repertoires were grouped phylogenetically, those of 18 of 34 multiple sclerosis patients fell into one related-CDR3 cluster, a possible signature.

The team produced cDNA through 5'RACE using 10-nucleotide random UMIs. A single record per CDR3 protein comes from TCRdb applying MiXCR to the 5' RACE reads. The profile shows roughly 60,000 distinct CDR3 sequences, under 3% of them singletons. The sequenced material came from PBMCs. This TCR was sampled from a man aged 50 to 60 with multiple sclerosis. The V and J genes are TRBV10-3 and TRBJ2-2; D not certain. The CDR3 bases are TGTGCCATCAGTGACCCCCGCTCTAGATCCGGGGAGCTGTTTTTT. Protein: CAISDPRSRSGELFF.